This paragraph reports one T cell receptor beta chain. RNA, at roughly 0.45 to 1 ug, was reverse transcribed with random hexamers. TCRdb analysed the immunoSEQ multiplex PCR reads with MiXCR anew, one entry per CDR3 protein. The table records more than 200,000 distinct CDR3 sequences, approximately 90% of them present only once. The data are from a study of CD8 T cells in Susac syndrome. This CDR3 comprises 15 residues. Germline trimming cut 4 bases from V and 2 bases from J; bases unmatched to any gene: 6. From germline, CDR1 is KGHDR and CDR2 SFDVKD. The TCR was taken from a human donor with multiple sclerosis. Sequenced material: CD8+ T cells from PBMCs. J is TRBJ2-5 and V is TRBV24-1, with TRBD1 matching 7 bases. This CDR3 reads CATSDVTGPQETQYF. The CDR3 region has the DNA TGTGCCACCAGTGACGTGACAGGGCCGCAAGAGACCCAGTACTTC.